The clone carrying this T cell receptor beta chain was found a few times. Trimming took 5 bases from V and 4 from J, leaving 17 bases between them. Germline loops: CDR1 SEHNR, CDR2 FQNEAQ (reference sequence). This CDR3 is 15 amino acids long. Assay used: immunoSEQ multiplex PCR; TCRdb lists only in-frame clones, some missing. Of about 200,000 clones listed, 70% to 85% are singletons. This sample is part of a study of blood T cell repertoires in COVID-19. Study as a whole: In each case, the material was cDNA or gDNA derived from T cells, B-cell-depleted T cells, or PBMCs.

The genes are TRBV7-9 and TRBJ1-2; weak D call: TRBD1 (6 bases). The TCR originated in a human donor with acute or convalescent COVID-19. The donor label of this sample is uncertain. The sample taken for sequencing was peripheral blood. Here the CDR3 reads CASSTDSPDSYGYTF. CDR3 nucleotides: TGTGCCAGCAGCACCGACAGCCCGGACAGCTATGGCTACACCTTC.